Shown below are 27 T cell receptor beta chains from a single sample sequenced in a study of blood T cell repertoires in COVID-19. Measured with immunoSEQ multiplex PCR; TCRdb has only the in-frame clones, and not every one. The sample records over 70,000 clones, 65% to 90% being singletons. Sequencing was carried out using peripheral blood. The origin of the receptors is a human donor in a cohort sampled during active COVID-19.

CDR3 coding DNA: TGTGCCACCAGCAGGCCTTTAGGACAGGGAAAAACCGGGGAGCTGTTTTTT. Residues: CATSRPLGQGKTGELFF. This sequence joins TRBV15 and TRBJ2-2; 8 bases match TRBD1. The CDR3 extends over 17 amino acids. V shed 3 bases and J 5 bases; nucleotides not matched to a gene: 11. CDR1 is LNHNV and CDR2 is YYDKDF in the germline V gene (reference sequence). The complete variable domain, with remaining parts taken from reference TRBV15 and TRBJ2-2, reads DAMVIQNPRYQVTQFGKPVTLSCSQTLNHNVMYWYQQKSSQAPKLLFHYYDKDFNNEADTPDNFQSRRPNTSFCFLDIRSPGLGDTAMYLCATSRPLGQGKTGELFFGEGSRLTVL.

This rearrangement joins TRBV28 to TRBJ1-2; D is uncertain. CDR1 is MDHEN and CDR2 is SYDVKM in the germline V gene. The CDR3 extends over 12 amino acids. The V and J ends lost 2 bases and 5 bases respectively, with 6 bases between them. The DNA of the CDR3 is TGTGCCAGCAGTTTAAGACTTTATGGCTACACCTTC. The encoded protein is CASSLRLYGYTF.

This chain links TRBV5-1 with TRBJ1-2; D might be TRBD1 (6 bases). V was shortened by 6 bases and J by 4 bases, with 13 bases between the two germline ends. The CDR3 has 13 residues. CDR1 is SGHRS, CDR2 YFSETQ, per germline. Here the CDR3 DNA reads TGCGCCAGCACGGCACAGGGCGTCTATGGCTACACCTTC. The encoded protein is CASTAQGVYGYTF.

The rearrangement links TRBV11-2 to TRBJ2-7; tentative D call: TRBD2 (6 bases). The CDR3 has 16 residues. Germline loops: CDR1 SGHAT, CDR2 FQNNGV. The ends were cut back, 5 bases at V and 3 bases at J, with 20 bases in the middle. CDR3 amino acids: CASSPAARGFLYEQYF. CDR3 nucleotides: TGTGCCAGCAGCCCTGCGGCCCGGGGGTTCCTCTACGAGCAGTACTTC. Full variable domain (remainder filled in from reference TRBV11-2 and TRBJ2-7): EAGVAQSPRYKIIEKRQSVAFWCNPISGHATLYWYQQILGQGPKLLIQFQNNGVVDDSQLPKDRFSAERLKGVDSTLKIQPAKLEDSAVYLCASSPAARGFLYEQYFGPGTRLTVT.

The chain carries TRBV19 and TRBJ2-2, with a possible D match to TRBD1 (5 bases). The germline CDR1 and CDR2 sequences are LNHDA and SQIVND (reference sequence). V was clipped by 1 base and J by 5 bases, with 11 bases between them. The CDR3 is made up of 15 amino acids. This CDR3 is CASSIGRQITGELFF. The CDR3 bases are TGTGCCAGTAGTATAGGGCGACAGATAACCGGGGAGCTGTTTTTT.

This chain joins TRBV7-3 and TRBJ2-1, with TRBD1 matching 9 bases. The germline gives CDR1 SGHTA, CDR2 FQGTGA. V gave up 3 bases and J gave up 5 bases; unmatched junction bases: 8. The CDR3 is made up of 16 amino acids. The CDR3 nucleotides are TGTGCCAGCAGCTTCCGGCGACAGGGGGATAACAATGAGCAGTTCTTC. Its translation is CASSFRRQGDNNEQFF.

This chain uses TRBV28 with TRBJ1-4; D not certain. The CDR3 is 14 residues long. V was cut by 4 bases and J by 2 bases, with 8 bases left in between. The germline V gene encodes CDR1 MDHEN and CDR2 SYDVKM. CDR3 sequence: CASSSGNTNEKLFF. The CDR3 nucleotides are TGTGCCAGCAGTTCAGGAAATACTAATGAAAAACTGTTTTTT.

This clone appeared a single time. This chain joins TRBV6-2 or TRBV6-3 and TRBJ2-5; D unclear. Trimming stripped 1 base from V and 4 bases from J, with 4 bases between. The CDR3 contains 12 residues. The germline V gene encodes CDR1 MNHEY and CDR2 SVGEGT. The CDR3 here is CASSYLIETQYF. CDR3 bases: TGTGCCAGCAGTTACTTAATAGAGACCCAGTACTTC.

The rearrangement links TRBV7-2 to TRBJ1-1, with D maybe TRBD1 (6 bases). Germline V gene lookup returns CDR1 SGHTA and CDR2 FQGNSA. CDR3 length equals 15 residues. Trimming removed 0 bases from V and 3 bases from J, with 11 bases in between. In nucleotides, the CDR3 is TGTGCCAGCAGCTTAGCGAGGGGGTCGTACACTGAAGCTTTCTTT. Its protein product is CASSLARGSYTEAFF.

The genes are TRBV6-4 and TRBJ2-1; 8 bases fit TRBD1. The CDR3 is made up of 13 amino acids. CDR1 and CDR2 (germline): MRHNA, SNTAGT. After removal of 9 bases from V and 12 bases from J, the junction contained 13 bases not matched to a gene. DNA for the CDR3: TGTGCCAGTCGGGAAACAGGGGGGCAAAGGCAGTTCTTC. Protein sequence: CASRETGGQRQFF.

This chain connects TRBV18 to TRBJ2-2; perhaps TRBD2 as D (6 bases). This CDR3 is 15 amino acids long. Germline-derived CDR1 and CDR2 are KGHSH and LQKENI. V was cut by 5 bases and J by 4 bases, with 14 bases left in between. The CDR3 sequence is CASSKIPGLTGELFF. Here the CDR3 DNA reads TGTGCCAGCTCAAAAATCCCGGGACTCACCGGGGAGCTGTTTTTT. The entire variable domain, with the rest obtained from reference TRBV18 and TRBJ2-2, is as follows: NAGVMQNPRHLVRRRGQEARLRCSPMKGHSHVYWYRQLPEEGLKFMVYLQKENIIDESGMPKERFSAEFPKEGPSILRIQQVVRGDSAAYFCASSKIPGLTGELFFGEGSRLTVL.

The CDR3 region has the DNA TGTGCCAGCAGCTATAGCGGGGGGACTGGCTACAATGAGCAGTTCTTC. Protein sequence: CASSYSGGTGYNEQFF. The chain carries TRBV7-3 and TRBJ2-1; TRBD2 matches 10 bases. The germline V gene encodes CDR1 SGHTA and CDR2 FQGTGA. V was pared by 4 bases and J by 3 bases, with 6 bases of the junction left unmatched. The CDR3 runs 16 residues.

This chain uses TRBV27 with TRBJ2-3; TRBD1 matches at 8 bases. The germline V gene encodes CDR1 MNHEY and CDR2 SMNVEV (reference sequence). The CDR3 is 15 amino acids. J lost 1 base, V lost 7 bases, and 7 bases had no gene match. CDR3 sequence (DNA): TGTGCCAGCACATGGACAGGGCAGGGCACAGATACGCAGTATTTT. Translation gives CASTWTGQGTDTQYF.

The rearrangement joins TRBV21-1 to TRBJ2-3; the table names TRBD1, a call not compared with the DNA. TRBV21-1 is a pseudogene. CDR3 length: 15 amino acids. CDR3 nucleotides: TGTGCCAGCAGCAAAGTGAGGACAGTCACAGATACGCAGTATTTT. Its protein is CASSKVRTVTDTQYF.

Written as DNA, the CDR3 is TGCGCCAGCAGTCCTTCAGGGGACGAAAAACTGTTTTTT. Amino acid sequence: CASSPSGDEKLFF. The chain uses TRBV5-1 and TRBJ1-4; tentatively, D is TRBD1 (6 bases). Germline-derived CDR1 and CDR2 are SGHRS and YFSETQ. The ends were cut back, 5 bases at V and 8 bases at J, with 13 bases in the middle. The CDR3 is 13 residues long.

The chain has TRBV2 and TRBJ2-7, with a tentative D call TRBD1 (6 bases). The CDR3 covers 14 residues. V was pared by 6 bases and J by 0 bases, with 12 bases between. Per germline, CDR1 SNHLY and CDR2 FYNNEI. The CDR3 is CASRIQGNSYEQYF. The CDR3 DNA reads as TGTGCCAGCAGGATACAGGGTAACTCCTACGAGCAGTACTTC.

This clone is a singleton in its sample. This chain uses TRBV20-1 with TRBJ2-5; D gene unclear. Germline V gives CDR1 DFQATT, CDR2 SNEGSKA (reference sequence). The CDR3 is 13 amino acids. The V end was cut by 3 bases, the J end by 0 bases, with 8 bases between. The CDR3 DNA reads TGCAGTGCTAGTGGGCAGGACCAAGAGACCCAGTACTTC. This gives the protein CSASGQDQETQYF.

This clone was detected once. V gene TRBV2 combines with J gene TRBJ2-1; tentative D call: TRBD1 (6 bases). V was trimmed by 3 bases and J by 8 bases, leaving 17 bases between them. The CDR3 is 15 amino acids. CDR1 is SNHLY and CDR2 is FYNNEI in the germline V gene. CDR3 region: CASSELGHQTDEQFF. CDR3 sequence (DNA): TGTGCCAGCAGTGAGTTGGGACACCAGACCGATGAGCAGTTCTTC.

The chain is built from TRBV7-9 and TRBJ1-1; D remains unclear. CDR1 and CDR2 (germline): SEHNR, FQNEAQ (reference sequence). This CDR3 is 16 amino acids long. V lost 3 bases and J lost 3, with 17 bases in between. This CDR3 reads CASSFLRTSLDTEAFF. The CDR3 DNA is TGTGCCAGCAGCTTTCTCAGGACTAGTTTGGACACTGAAGCTTTCTTT.

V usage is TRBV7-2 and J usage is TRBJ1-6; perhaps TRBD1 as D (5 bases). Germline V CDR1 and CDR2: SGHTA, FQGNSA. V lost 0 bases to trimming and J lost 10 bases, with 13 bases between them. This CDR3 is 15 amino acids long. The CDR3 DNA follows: TGTGCCAGCAGCTTAGCGCGGGGGATCGGGTCACCCCTCCACTTT. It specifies CASSLARGIGSPLHF.

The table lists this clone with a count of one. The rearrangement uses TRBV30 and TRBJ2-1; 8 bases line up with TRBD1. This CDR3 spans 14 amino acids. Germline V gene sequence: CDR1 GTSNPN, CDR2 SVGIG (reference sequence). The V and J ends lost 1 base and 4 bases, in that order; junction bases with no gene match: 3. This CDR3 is CAWSGDRSYNEQFF. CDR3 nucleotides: TGTGCCTGGAGTGGGGACAGGAGTTACAATGAGCAGTTCTTC.

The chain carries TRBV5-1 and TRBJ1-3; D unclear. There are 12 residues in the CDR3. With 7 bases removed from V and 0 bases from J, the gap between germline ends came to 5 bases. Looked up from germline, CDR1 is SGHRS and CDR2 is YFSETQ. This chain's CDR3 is CASSNSGNTIYF. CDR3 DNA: TGCGCCAGCTCTAACTCTGGAAACACCATATATTTT.

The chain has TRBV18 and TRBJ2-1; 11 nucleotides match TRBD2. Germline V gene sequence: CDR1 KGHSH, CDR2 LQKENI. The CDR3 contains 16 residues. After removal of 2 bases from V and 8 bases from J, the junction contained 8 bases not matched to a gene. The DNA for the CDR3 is TGTGCCAGCTCACCAGGGCTAGCGGGGGGTCTGGATGAGCAGTTCTTC. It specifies CASSPGLAGGLDEQFF.

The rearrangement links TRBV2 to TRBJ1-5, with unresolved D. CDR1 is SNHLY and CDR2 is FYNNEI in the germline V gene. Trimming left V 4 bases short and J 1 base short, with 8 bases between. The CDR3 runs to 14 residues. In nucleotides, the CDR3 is TGTGCCAGCAGTGTTTACAAGAGCAATCAGCCCCAGCATTTT. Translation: CASSVYKSNQPQHF.

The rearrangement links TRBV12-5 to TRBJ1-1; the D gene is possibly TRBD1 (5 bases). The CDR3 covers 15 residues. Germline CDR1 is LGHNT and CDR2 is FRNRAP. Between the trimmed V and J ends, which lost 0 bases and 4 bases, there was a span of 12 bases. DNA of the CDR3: TGTGCTAGTGGTTTGGTAATAGCCGGGGGCACTGAAGCTTTCTTT. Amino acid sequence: CASGLVIAGGTEAFF. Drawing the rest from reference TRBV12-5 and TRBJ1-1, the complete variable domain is DARVTQTPRHKVTEMGQEVTMRCQPILGHNTVFWYRQTMMQGLELLAYFRNRAPLDDSGMPKDRFSAEMPDATLATLKIQPSEPRDSAVYFCASGLVIAGGTEAFFGQGTRLTVV.

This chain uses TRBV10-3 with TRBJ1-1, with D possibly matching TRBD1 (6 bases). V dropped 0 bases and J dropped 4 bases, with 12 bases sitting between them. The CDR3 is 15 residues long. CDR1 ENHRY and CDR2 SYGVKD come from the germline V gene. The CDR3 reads CAISESREQGTEAFF. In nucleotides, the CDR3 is TGTGCCATCAGTGAGTCTCGGGAACAGGGCACTGAAGCTTTCTTT.

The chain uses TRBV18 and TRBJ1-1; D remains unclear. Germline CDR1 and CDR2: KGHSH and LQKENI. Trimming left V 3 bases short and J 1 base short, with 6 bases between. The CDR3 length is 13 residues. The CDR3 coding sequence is TGTGCCAGCTCACCGAACGGGAACACTGAAGCTTTCTTT. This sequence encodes CASSPNGNTEAFF.